These 23 T cell receptor beta chains were all obtained from the same sample, sequenced in a study of CD8 T cells in Susac syndrome (dated by TCRdb to about 2019). The library was produced with the immunoSEQ multiplex PCR assay. RNA was extracted using the RNeasy kit, and about 0.45 to 1 ug of the RNA was reverse transcribed with random hexamers. Clones were called with MiXCR by TCRdb after fastp trimmed the public reads at Q25, and only in-frame beta chains were retained. One record per CDR3 amino acid sequence lists the most common genes and DNA. The sample records 120,000 to 150,000 distinct CDR3 sequences, roughly 96% of which are singletons. The leading ten clones occupy over 0.095% of the sample. Sequencing input: CD4+ T cells from PBMCs. These receptors were taken from a human donor with multiple sclerosis.

The chain couples TRBV20-1 to TRBJ2-1; TRBD2 aligns across 10 bases. Germline CDR1 reads DFQATT; CDR2 reads SNEGSKA (reference sequence). The CDR3 spans 16 residues. V was pared by 6 bases and J by 7 bases, with 15 bases of the junction left unmatched. The CDR3 nucleotides are TGCAGTGCCCTACGGGCAGCGGGGGGGCCTGGAAATGAGCAGTTCTTC. Translated: CSALRAAGGPGNEQFF.

V and J are TRBV9 and TRBJ1-2, with D maybe TRBD1 (5 bases). The CDR3 totals 15 residues. CDR1 is SGDLS and CDR2 is YYNGEE in the germline V gene. V lost 0 bases to trimming and J lost 1 base, with 10 bases between them. The CDR3 DNA is TGTGCCAGCAGCGTAGACCGGGGCGGTAACTATGGCTACACCTTC. This sequence encodes CASSVDRGGNYGYTF.

The chain carries TRBV30 and TRBJ1-2; D not resolved. Looked up from germline, CDR1 is GTSNPN and CDR2 is SVGIG (reference sequence). Between the trimmed V and J ends, which lost 3 bases and 4 bases, there was a span of 15 bases. CDR3 length: 14 amino acids. The CDR3 coding sequence is TGTGCCTGGAGGGGTAGGAGTGCCTTCTATGGCTACACCTTC. Encoded protein: CAWRGRSAFYGYTF.

The V and J genes are TRBV5-6 and TRBJ1-2; D is possibly TRBD1 (5 bases). Germline CDR1 reads SGHDT; CDR2 reads YYEEEE. V lost 5 bases and J lost 3, with 11 bases in between. CDR3 length equals 13 residues. Here the CDR3 DNA reads TGTGCCAGCAGGCCGTTAGGGGACTATGGCTACACCTTC. Translation: CASRPLGDYGYTF.

This clonotype turned up a few times. The gene calls are TRBV29-1 and TRBJ1-1; D call uncertain. Germline CDR1 and CDR2: SQVTM and ANQGSEA. The ends were cut back, 2 bases at V and 1 base at J, with 2 bases in the middle. The length of the CDR3 is 11 residues. The CDR3 coding sequence is TGCAGCGTTGAAAAGAACACTGAAGCTTTCTTT. As protein: CSVEKNTEAFF.

This chain links TRBV4-3 with TRBJ2-5; D ambiguous. The CDR3 sequence is 15 residues long. Germline V lookup: CDR1 LGHNA, CDR2 YSLEER. Trimming cost V 0 bases and J 5 bases, with 13 bases left between them. In DNA form, the CDR3 reads TGCGCCAGCAGCCAAGAGTTGGATCGTAGCGAGACCCAGTACTTC. Translation: CASSQELDRSETQYF.

This chain links TRBV7-8 with TRBJ2-7; TRBD1 agrees at 8 bases. Per the germline V gene, CDR1 is SGHVS and CDR2 is FQNEAQ. The CDR3 covers 14 residues. V lost 3 bases to trimming and J lost 3 bases; unmatched junction nucleotides: 4. In DNA, the CDR3 is TGTGCCAGCAGCTTTACAGGGGGGCTCTACGAGCAGTACTTC. It codes for CASSFTGGLYEQYF. The whole variable domain, remainder taken from reference TRBV7-8 and TRBJ2-7, is GAGVSQSPRYKVAKRGQDVALRCDPISGHVSLFWYQQALGQGPEFLTYFQNEAQLDKSGLPSDRFFAERPEGSVSTLKIQRTQQEDSAVYLCASSFTGGLYEQYFGPGTRLTVT.

This chain links TRBV19 with TRBJ2-6, with D unclear. V lost 4 bases to trimming and J lost 0 bases, with 4 bases between them. The CDR3 length is 14 residues. The germline V gene encodes CDR1 LNHDA and CDR2 SQIVND (reference sequence). This chain's CDR3 is CASSTTSGANVLTF. CDR3 bases: TGTGCCAGTAGTACTACCTCTGGGGCCAACGTCCTGACTTTC.

This clonotype was found once. The genes are TRBV7-9 and TRBJ2-6; D could derive from TRBD1 or TRBD2 (5 bases each). The V end lost 5 bases, the J end lost 0 bases, and 17 bases lay between the germline ends. Germline CDR1 and CDR2: SEHNR and FQNEAQ (reference sequence). This CDR3 has 18 amino acids. In nucleotides, the CDR3 is TGTGCCAGCAGCCCATCCGGGGCACTCGACTCTGGGGCCAACGTCCTGACTTTC. Its protein is CASSPSGALDSGANVLTF.

This chain joins TRBV6-5 and TRBJ1-6; a weak D match, TRBD1 (5 bases). Trimming took 0 bases from V and 8 from J, leaving 14 bases between them. The CDR3 is 16 residues long. Looked up from germline, CDR1 is MNHEY and CDR2 is SVGAGI. This chain's CDR3 is CASSYSRDHRYSPLHF. The CDR3 DNA is TGTGCCAGCAGTTACTCGAGGGACCATCGGTATTCACCCCTCCACTTT.

The chain couples TRBV7-3 to TRBJ2-7, with 9 bases lining up with TRBD1. Trimming removed 5 bases from V and 2 bases from J; junction bases left unmatched: 10. The germline V gene has CDR1 SGHTA and CDR2 FQGTGA. CDR3 length: 16 amino acids. The CDR3 here is CASSLSKGTGTYEQYF. Written as DNA, the CDR3 is TGTGCCAGCAGCCTGAGTAAGGGGACAGGGACCTACGAGCAGTACTTC.

This chain uses TRBV27 with TRBJ2-1; no clear D. V was pared by 2 bases and J by 7 bases, with 9 bases between. CDR1 and CDR2 (germline): MNHEY, SMNVEV (reference sequence). The CDR3 extends over 13 amino acids. CDR3 coding DNA: TGTGCCAGCAGTTTACGAGCGCGGAATGAGCAGTTCTTC. Amino acid sequence: CASSLRARNEQFF.

The chain links TRBV3-1 to TRBJ2-1; no firm D call. The CDR3 contains 15 residues. Germline CDR1 LGHDT, CDR2 YNNKEL (reference sequence). Trimming took off 4 bases at V and 0 bases at J, with 10 bases between the two ends. CDR3 bases: TGTGCCAGCAGCCTGTACCAGAGCTCCTACAATGAGCAGTTCTTC. It yields the protein CASSLYQSSYNEQFF.

The V and J genes are TRBV20-1 and TRBJ2-7, with TRBD1 matching 7 bases. Trimming took 6 bases from V and 0 from J; bases not matched to a gene: 20. CDR3 size: 18 residues. Germline V gene sequence: CDR1 DFQATT, CDR2 SNEGSKA (reference sequence). DNA of the CDR3: TGCAGTGCCCGGGAAGGGGGCAAACCGGGACGGCGCTCCTACGAGCAGTACTTC. Its protein product is CSAREGGKPGRRSYEQYF.

V usage is TRBV29-1 and J usage is TRBJ1-4, with D tentatively TRBD1 (5 bases). V lost 4 bases, J lost 8 bases, and 14 bases lay in between. The CDR3 is made up of 13 amino acids. Germline loops: CDR1 SQVTM, CDR2 ANQGSEA. DNA of the CDR3: TGCAGCGTTGTTTTCGGCCGGGGGGAAAAACTGTTTTTT. This encodes CSVVFGRGEKLFF.

The gene calls are TRBV6-1 and TRBJ2-6; 12 bases agree with TRBD1. Germline-derived CDR1 and CDR2 are MNHNS and SASEGT. The CDR3 covers 19 residues. The V gene end was trimmed by 5 bases and the J gene end by 3 bases; junction bases not matched to a gene: 11. The CDR3: CASSPQPGQGAGGANVLTF. In nucleotides, the CDR3 is TGTGCCAGCAGTCCCCAGCCGGGACAGGGGGCAGGTGGGGCCAACGTCCTGACTTTC.

The genes are TRBV30 and TRBJ2-3; tentative D call: TRBD2 (6 bases). Germline CDR1 is GTSNPN and CDR2 is SVGIG (reference sequence). The length of the CDR3 is 17 residues. V lost 0 bases and J 2 bases, leaving 18 bases between the germline ends. CDR3 in amino acids: CAWSVVAGLAPTDTQYF. DNA of the CDR3: TGTGCCTGGAGTGTCGTCGCGGGGTTAGCCCCCACAGATACGCAGTATTTT.

The rearrangement uses TRBV3-1 and TRBJ2-5; D unclear. Trimming removed 0 bases from V and 4 bases from J, with 0 bases in between. CDR1 LGHDT and CDR2 YNNKEL come from the germline V gene (reference sequence). The CDR3 is made up of 11 amino acids. CDR3 sequence reads: CASSQEETQYF. CDR3 DNA: TGTGCCAGCAGCCAAGAAGAGACCCAGTACTTC.

The rearrangement joins TRBV6-6 to TRBJ2-6; tentative D call: TRBD2 (5 bases). Trimming removed 6 bases at V and 0 bases at J, with 9 bases between. CDR1 and CDR2 (germline): MNHNY, SVGAGI (reference sequence). CDR3 length equals 15 residues. CDR3 DNA sequence: TGTGCCAGCAGGGAGGTGGTCTCTGGGGCCAACGTCCTGACTTTC. It yields the protein CASREVVSGANVLTF.

The rearrangement joins TRBV20-1 to TRBJ2-7; the match to TRBD2 covers 10 bases. With 0 bases clipped from V and 0 bases from J, the junction kept 23 bases outside the gene matches. The CDR3 runs 22 residues. The V gene's germline CDR1 is DFQATT and CDR2 SNEGSKA (reference sequence). CDR3: CSARDILAGAERPDLSSYEQYF. CDR3 in DNA: TGCAGTGCTAGAGATATCCTAGCGGGGGCCGAGAGACCCGATCTTAGCTCCTACGAGCAGTACTTC.

The genes are TRBV30 and TRBJ2-7, with unresolved D. V gave up 3 bases and J gave up 0 bases, with 12 bases separating them. This CDR3 has 14 amino acids. Germline V lookup: CDR1 GTSNPN, CDR2 SVGIG (reference sequence). The CDR3 DNA reads TGTGCCTGGAGCCCTACAATGGTCTCCTACGAGCAGTACTTC. Translation: CAWSPTMVSYEQYF. Full variable domain (missing parts from reference TRBV30 and TRBJ2-7): SQTIHQWPATLVQPVGSPLSLECTVEGTSNPNLYWYRQAAGRGLQLLFYSVGIGQISSEVPQNLSASRPQDRQFILSSKKLLLSDSGFYLCAWSPTMVSYEQYFGPGTRLTVT.

This clonotype was observed a single time. This chain uses TRBV7-9 with TRBJ2-4, with 9 positions matching TRBD2. Germline trimming cut 3 bases from V and 7 bases from J; bases unmatched to any gene: 10. The CDR3 spans 16 residues. Germline CDR1 is SEHNR and CDR2 is FQNEAQ (reference sequence). The CDR3 sequence is CASSLRAGGGMNIQYF. DNA for the CDR3: TGTGCCAGCAGCTTGAGAGCGGGAGGAGGGATGAACATTCAGTACTTC.

For this clonotype: At one of its ends the junction is not consistent with the germline gene, which may arise from a read error. The chain couples TRBV20-1 to TRBJ2-3; D may correspond to TRBD1 or TRBD2 (5 bases each). Germline V lookup: CDR1 DFQATT, CDR2 SNEGSKA (reference sequence). The CDR3 is 12 amino acids. The CDR3 DNA reads TGCAGTACTAGAGGGGTTACAGATACGCAGTATTTT. Protein sequence: CSTRGVTDTQYF.